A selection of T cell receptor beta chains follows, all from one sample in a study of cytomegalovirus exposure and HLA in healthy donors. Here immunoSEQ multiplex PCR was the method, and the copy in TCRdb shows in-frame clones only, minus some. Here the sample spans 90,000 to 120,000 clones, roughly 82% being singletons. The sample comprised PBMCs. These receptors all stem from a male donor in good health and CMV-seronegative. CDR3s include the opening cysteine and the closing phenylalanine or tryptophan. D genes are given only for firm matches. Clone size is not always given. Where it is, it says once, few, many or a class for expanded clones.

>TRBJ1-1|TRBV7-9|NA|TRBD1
CASSITGGTEAFF
TGTGCCAGCAGCATAACAGGGGGCACTGAAGCTTTCTTT
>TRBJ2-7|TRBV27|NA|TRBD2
CASSNSGLSSYEQYF
TGTGCCAGCAGTAATAGCGGGTTGAGCTCCTACGAGCAGTACTTC
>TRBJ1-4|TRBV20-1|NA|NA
CGGRNNEKLFF
TGCGGAGGACGGAATAATGAAAAACTGTTTTTT
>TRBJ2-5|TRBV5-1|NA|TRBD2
CASSYGTSLETQYF
TGCGCCAGCAGCTATGGGACTAGTCTGGAGACCCAGTACTTC
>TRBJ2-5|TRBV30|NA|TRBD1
CAWSVFGQGKETQYF
TGTGCCTGGAGTGTATTTGGACAGGGGAAAGAGACCCAGTACTTC
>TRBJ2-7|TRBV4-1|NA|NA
CASSAGSRTYEQYF
TGCGCCAGCAGTGCCGGGTCCCGAACATACGAGCAGTACTTC
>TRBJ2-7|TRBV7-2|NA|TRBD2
CASSAGLAGVEQYF
TGTGCCAGCAGCGCCGGACTAGCGGGAGTCGAGCAGTACTTC
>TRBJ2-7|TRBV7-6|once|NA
CASNTGGGKYEQYF
TGTGCCAGCAACACTGGTGGCGGGAAATACGAGCAGTACTTC
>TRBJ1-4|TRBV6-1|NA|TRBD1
CASSRTGFDEKLFF
TGTGCCAGCAGCCGGACAGGGTTTGATGAAAAACTGTTTTTT
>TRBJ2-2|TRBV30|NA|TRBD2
CAWSVLGLAGGYGELFF
TGTGCCTGGAGTGTACTAGGACTAGCGGGAGGGTACGGGGAGCTGTTTTTT
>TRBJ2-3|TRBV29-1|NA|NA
CSALQDTQYF
TGCAGCGCCTTACAAGATACGCAGTATTTT
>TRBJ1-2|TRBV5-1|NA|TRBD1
CASSLQGGYGYTF
TGCGCCAGCAGCTTGCAGGGGGGCTATGGCTACACCTTC
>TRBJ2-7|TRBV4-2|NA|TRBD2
CASSHGGGAYEQYF
TGTGCCAGCAGCCATGGGGGGGGAGCCTACGAGCAGTACTTC
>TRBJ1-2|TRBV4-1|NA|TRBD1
CASSRPGQGPYGYTF
TGCGCCAGCAGCCGACCGGGACAGGGTCCCTATGGCTACACCTTC
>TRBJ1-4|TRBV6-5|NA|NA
CASSRSRWNEKLFF
TGTGCCAGCAGCAGGTCACGCTGGAATGAAAAACTGTTTTTT
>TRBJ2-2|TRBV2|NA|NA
CASSEWLSGELFF
TGTGCCAGCAGTGAATGGCTGTCTGGGGAGCTGTTTTTT
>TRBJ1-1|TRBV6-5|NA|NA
CASSYSEATEAFF
TGTGCCAGCAGTTACTCCGAGGCTACTGAAGCTTTCTTT
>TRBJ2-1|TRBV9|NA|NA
CASSTGTGYNEQFF
TGTGCCAGCAGTACCGGGACTGGGTACAATGAGCAGTTCTTC
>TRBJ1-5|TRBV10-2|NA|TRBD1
CASSESGGWAGGKSNQPQHF
TGCGCCAGCAGTGAGTCGGGTGGTTGGGCAGGGGGCAAGAGCAATCAGCCCCAGCATTTT
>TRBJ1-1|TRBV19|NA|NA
CASSPQKGTEAFF
TGTGCCAGTAGTCCCCAGAAGGGGACTGAAGCTTTCTTT
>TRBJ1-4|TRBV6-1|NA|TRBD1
CASRERDRGWTNEKLFF
TGTGCCAGCAGGGAACGGGACAGGGGGTGGACTAATGAAAAACTGTTTTTT
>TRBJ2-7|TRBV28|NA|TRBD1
CASRMTGVYEQYF
TGTGCCAGCAGGATGACAGGGGTATACGAGCAGTACTTC
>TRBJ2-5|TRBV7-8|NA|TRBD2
CASSLFLIAGEETQYF
TGTGCCAGCAGCTTATTTCTGATAGCGGGAGAAGAGACCCAGTACTTC
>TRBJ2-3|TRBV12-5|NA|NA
CASGFSRGGVTDTQYF
TGTGCTAGTGGTTTTTCCAGGGGAGGGGTAACAGATACGCAGTATTTT
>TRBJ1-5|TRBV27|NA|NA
CASSLEGVSNQPQHF
TGTGCCAGCAGTTTAGAAGGAGTAAGCAATCAGCCCCAGCATTTT
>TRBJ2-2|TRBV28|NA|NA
CASSLRPGSTGELFF
TGTGCCAGCAGTTTACGGCCAGGGTCGACCGGGGAGCTGTTTTTT
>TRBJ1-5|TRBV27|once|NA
CASRPLIQGFNQPQHF
TGTGCCAGCAGGCCGTTAATACAGGGATTCAATCAGCCCCAGCATTTT
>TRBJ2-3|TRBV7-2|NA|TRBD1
CASSHGQGIVTDTQYF
TGTGCCAGCAGCCACGGACAGGGGATTGTTACAGATACGCAGTATTTT
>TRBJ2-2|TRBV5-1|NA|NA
CASSWGQNTGELFF
TGCGCCAGCAGCTGGGGACAGAACACCGGGGAGCTGTTTTTT
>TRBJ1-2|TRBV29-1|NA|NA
CSVETGSGYGYTF
TGCAGCGTTGAGACGGGGTCGGGCTATGGCTACACCTTC
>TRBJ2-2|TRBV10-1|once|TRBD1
CASGDRNTGELFF
TGCGCCAGTGGGGACAGGAACACCGGGGAGCTGTTTTTT
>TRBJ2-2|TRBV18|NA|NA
CASSPVELELFF
TGTGCCAGCTCACCAGTTGAGCTGGAGCTGTTTTTT
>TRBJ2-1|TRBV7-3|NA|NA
CASSLRDYNEQFF
TGTGCCAGCAGCCTCCGGGACTACAATGAGCAGTTCTTC
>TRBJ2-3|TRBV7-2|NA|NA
CASSLRPGAFSTDTQYF
TGTGCCAGCAGCTTAAGACCGGGAGCGTTTAGCACAGATACGCAGTATTTT
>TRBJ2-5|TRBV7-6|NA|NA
CASRRESDETQYF
TGTGCCAGCCGACGGGAGAGCGACGAGACCCAGTACTTC
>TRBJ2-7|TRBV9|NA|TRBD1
CASSAGQRNYEQYF
TGTGCCAGCAGCGCGGGACAGAGAAACTACGAGCAGTACTTC
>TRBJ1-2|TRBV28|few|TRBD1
CASSRTGINYGYTF
TGTGCCAGCAGCCGGACAGGGATTAACTATGGCTACACCTTC
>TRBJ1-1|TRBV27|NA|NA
CASRPLNRVSEAFF
TGTGCCAGCAGACCCCTTAACAGGGTCTCTGAAGCTTTCTTT
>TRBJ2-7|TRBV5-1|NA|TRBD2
CASSFGEAGGPRTYEQYF
TGCGCCAGCAGCTTTGGGGAGGCGGGAGGGCCTCGGACCTACGAGCAGTACTTC
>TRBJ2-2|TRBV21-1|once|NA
CASFRASGANTGELFF
TGTGCCAGTTTTCGGGCTAGCGGGGCGAACACCGGGGAGCTGTTTTTT
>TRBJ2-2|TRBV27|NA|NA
CASSLLGGELFF
TGTGCCAGCAGTTTACTAGGCGGGGAGCTGTTTTTT
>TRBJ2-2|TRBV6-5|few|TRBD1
CASSRLTGATGELFF
TGTGCCAGCAGTCGACTGACAGGGGCCACCGGGGAGCTGTTTTTT
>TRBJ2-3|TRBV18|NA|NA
CASSHKGGSTDTQYF
TGTGCCAGCTCTCATAAGGGGGGGAGCACAGATACGCAGTATTTT
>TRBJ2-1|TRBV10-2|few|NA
CASSELSYSYNEQFF
TGCGCCAGCAGTGAGCTAAGCTACTCCTACAATGAGCAGTTCTTC
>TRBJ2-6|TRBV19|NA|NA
CASSIRLSGRVSGANVLTF
TGTGCCAGTAGTATAAGGTTGTCCGGCCGGGTCTCTGGGGCCAACGTCCTGACTTTC
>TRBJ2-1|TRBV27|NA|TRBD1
CASIMTGGGYNEQFF
TGTGCCAGCATCATGACAGGGGGCGGCTACAATGAGCAGTTCTTC
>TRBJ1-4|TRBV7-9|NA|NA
CASSLVENEKLFF
TGTGCCAGCAGCTTAGTGGAGAATGAAAAACTGTTTTTT
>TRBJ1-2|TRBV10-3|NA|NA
CAAQSGGYYGYTF
TGTGCCGCCCAAAGCGGAGGATACTATGGCTACACCTTC
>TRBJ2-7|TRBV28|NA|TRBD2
CASRSSGVASYEQYF
TGTGCCAGCAGATCGAGCGGGGTAGCCTCCTACGAGCAGTACTTC
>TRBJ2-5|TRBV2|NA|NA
CASSVGSETQYF
TGTGCCAGCAGTGTCGGGTCAGAGACCCAGTACTTC
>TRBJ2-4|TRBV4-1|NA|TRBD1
CASSPRDRGENIQYF
TGCGCCAGCAGCCCCCGGGACAGAGGGGAAAACATTCAGTACTTC